This is a list of T cell receptor beta chains from one sample in a study of blood T cells in healthy people across ages. Each CDR3 protein is one row after TCRdb ran MiXCR on the 5' RACE reads. The table shows 600,000 or so distinct CDR3 sequences, with around 21% occurring only once. Input material: blood. Source of these receptors: a man aged 65 to 79 in good health. Both conserved end residues are part of each CDR3. Fields, in order: V gene, clone size, J gene, D gene, CDR3 DNA, CDR3 protein. A D gene is named only where the DNA matches it firmly. For some rows the clone size is stated as once, few or many, or as a class when expanded; others skip it.

v_call: TRBV28
clone_size: once
j_call: TRBJ2-3
d_call: NA
cdr3_nt: TGTGCCAGCAGTTTATATACGCCTAGCACAGATACGCAGTATTTT
cdr3_aa: CASSLYTPSTDTQYF

v_call: TRBV25-1
clone_size: NA
j_call: TRBJ1-4
d_call: TRBD1
cdr3_nt: TGTGCCAGCAGTGACCGAGGCAGGGGGGAGGAAAAACTGTTTTTT
cdr3_aa: CASSDRGRGEEKLFF

v_call: TRBV4-2
clone_size: few
j_call: TRBJ2-1
d_call: TRBD2
cdr3_nt: TGTGCCAGCAGCGCCGGTATAGTTGGGGGGGATGAGCAGTTCTTC
cdr3_aa: CASSAGIVGGDEQFF

v_call: TRBV3-1
clone_size: many
j_call: TRBJ2-5
d_call: NA
cdr3_nt: TGTGCCAGCAGCCAAGACAGAGGGGGAGAGACCCAGTACTTC
cdr3_aa: CASSQDRGGETQYF

v_call: TRBV20-1
clone_size: NA
j_call: TRBJ2-7
d_call: TRBD2
cdr3_nt: TGCAGTGCTAGTCTAGCGGGAGTCACCTACGAGCAGTACTTC
cdr3_aa: CSASLAGVTYEQYF

v_call: TRBV5-8
clone_size: few
j_call: TRBJ2-7
d_call: TRBD1
cdr3_nt: TGTGCCAGCCGGGACAGCCGACGGGGAACCTACGAGCAGTACTTC
cdr3_aa: CASRDSRRGTYEQYF

v_call: TRBV10-2
clone_size: few
j_call: TRBJ2-3
d_call: NA
cdr3_nt: TGCGCCAGCAGTGAGGTCCCTCGACTAGTCAAGAGCACAGATACGCAGTATTTT
cdr3_aa: CASSEVPRLVKSTDTQYF

v_call: TRBV5-1
clone_size: many
j_call: TRBJ2-1
d_call: NA
cdr3_nt: TGCGCCAGCAGCCTGGGTAAGGGGGGAGGGACCTACAATGAGCAGTTCTTC
cdr3_aa: CASSLGKGGGTYNEQFF

v_call: TRBV12-3/TRBV12-4
clone_size: NA
j_call: TRBJ1-5
d_call: NA
cdr3_nt: TGTGCCAGCAGTTTTAGGGGCTCGCGCAATCAGCCCCAGCATTTT
cdr3_aa: CASSFRGSRNQPQHF

v_call: TRBV28
clone_size: few
j_call: TRBJ1-2
d_call: TRBD1
cdr3_nt: TGTGCCAGCAGTTTGACAGGGCCTAACTATGGCTACACCTTC
cdr3_aa: CASSLTGPNYGYTF

v_call: TRBV6-5
clone_size: NA
j_call: TRBJ1-3
d_call: NA
cdr3_nt: TGTGCCAGCAGGCCGGGGGCTGGAAACACCATATATTTT
cdr3_aa: CASRPGAGNTIYF

v_call: TRBV12-3/TRBV12-4
clone_size: NA
j_call: TRBJ2-3
d_call: NA
cdr3_nt: TGTGCCAGCAGTTCAAGGAGTAGAGTGAGAGCCGGTACGCAGTATTTT
cdr3_aa: CASSSRSRVRAGTQYF

v_call: TRBV4-3
clone_size: NA
j_call: TRBJ2-3
d_call: TRBD2
cdr3_nt: TGCGCCAGCAGCCAAGATAGAGCGGGAGCCGGTGATACGCAGTATTTT
cdr3_aa: CASSQDRAGAGDTQYF

v_call: TRBV5-6
clone_size: few
j_call: TRBJ2-7
d_call: TRBD2
cdr3_nt: TGTGCCAGCAGCTTCACTAGCGGGAGGAGAAGACACGAGCAGTACTTC
cdr3_aa: CASSFTSGRRRHEQYF

v_call: TRBV20-1
clone_size: NA
j_call: TRBJ2-7
d_call: TRBD1
cdr3_nt: TGCAGTGCTAGAGGGACAGGGGTTATTTCGTACTTC
cdr3_aa: CSARGTGVISYF

v_call: TRBV7-2
clone_size: many
j_call: TRBJ2-7
d_call: TRBD2
cdr3_nt: TGTGCCAGCAGCTTACTAGCGGGTTCCCTCTACGAGCAGTACTTC
cdr3_aa: CASSLLAGSLYEQYF

v_call: TRBV7-2
clone_size: many
j_call: TRBJ2-1
d_call: NA
cdr3_nt: TGTGCCAGCAGCTTACTCCTGGGGAAGGACAATGAGCAGTTCTTC
cdr3_aa: CASSLLLGKDNEQFF

v_call: TRBV10-3
clone_size: few
j_call: TRBJ2-7
d_call: NA
cdr3_nt: TGTGCCACCAGTGACAGGCGGGGACGCTACGAGCAGTACTTC
cdr3_aa: CATSDRRGRYEQYF

v_call: TRBV27
clone_size: NA
j_call: TRBJ2-7
d_call: TRBD1
cdr3_nt: TGTGCCAGCAGCTGGACAGGGGAAAACGAGCAGTACTTC
cdr3_aa: CASSWTGENEQYF

v_call: TRBV25-1
clone_size: few
j_call: TRBJ1-1
d_call: NA
cdr3_nt: TGTGCCAGCAGTTCCGGGACACGGATCACTGAAGCTTTCTTT
cdr3_aa: CASSSGTRITEAFF

v_call: TRBV9
clone_size: few
j_call: TRBJ1-2
d_call: NA
cdr3_nt: TGTGCCAGCAGAGGCCCGGACTATGGCTACACCTTC
cdr3_aa: CASRGPDYGYTF

v_call: TRBV6-1
clone_size: many
j_call: TRBJ2-5
d_call: TRBD2
cdr3_nt: TGTGCCAGCAGTGAACTAGCGGGAGTTCAAGAGACCCAGTACTTC
cdr3_aa: CASSELAGVQETQYF

v_call: TRBV18
clone_size: few
j_call: TRBJ2-2
d_call: TRBD1
cdr3_nt: TGTGCCAGCTCACCAGGGACAGCCACCGGGGAGCTGTTTTTT
cdr3_aa: CASSPGTATGELFF

v_call: TRBV9
clone_size: NA
j_call: TRBJ2-5
d_call: TRBD1
cdr3_nt: TGTGCCAGCAGCGTGACAGGGGGCCTACAAGAGACCCAGTACTTC
cdr3_aa: CASSVTGGLQETQYF

v_call: TRBV10-3
clone_size: few
j_call: TRBJ2-7
d_call: NA
cdr3_nt: TGTGCCATCAGCCCCGTGGGAGGCGAGCAGTACTTC
cdr3_aa: CAISPVGGEQYF

v_call: TRBV20-1
clone_size: once
j_call: TRBJ2-5
d_call: NA
cdr3_nt: TGCAGTGCTACAGGGAGAGAAGAGACCCAGTACTTC
cdr3_aa: CSATGREETQYF

v_call: TRBV4-1
clone_size: few
j_call: TRBJ1-1
d_call: TRBD1
cdr3_nt: TGCGCCAGCAGCCACCTAAACAGGGGGCGCCTGAACACTGAAGCTTTCTTT
cdr3_aa: CASSHLNRGRLNTEAFF

v_call: TRBV15
clone_size: few
j_call: TRBJ2-5
d_call: NA
cdr3_nt: TGTGCCACCAGCAGAGCCCCGGGCCTCCAAGAGACCCAGTACTTC
cdr3_aa: CATSRAPGLQETQYF

v_call: TRBV4-1
clone_size: few
j_call: TRBJ2-3
d_call: TRBD2
cdr3_nt: TGCGCCAGCAGCCAAGAGCGGGAGGTGCTGGATACGCAGTATTTT
cdr3_aa: CASSQEREVLDTQYF

v_call: TRBV18
clone_size: NA
j_call: TRBJ2-1
d_call: TRBD2
cdr3_nt: TGTGCCAGCTCGCTCAGCGGGAGGATCTACAATGAGCAGTTCTTC
cdr3_aa: CASSLSGRIYNEQFF

v_call: TRBV28
clone_size: few
j_call: TRBJ2-1
d_call: TRBD2
cdr3_nt: TGTGCCAGCAGTCCCAGACCTACTAGCGGGAGCGGGAATGGGCAGTTCTTC
cdr3_aa: CASSPRPTSGSGNGQFF

v_call: TRBV20-1
clone_size: NA
j_call: TRBJ2-7
d_call: NA
cdr3_nt: TGCAGTGTCCCGGGACTGGCCTACGAGCAGTACTTC
cdr3_aa: CSVPGLAYEQYF

v_call: TRBV5-1
clone_size: NA
j_call: TRBJ2-1
d_call: TRBD2
cdr3_nt: TGCGCCAGCAGCTTGCCTAGCGGTTCAGATAAGCAGTTCTTC
cdr3_aa: CASSLPSGSDKQFF

v_call: TRBV5-1
clone_size: few
j_call: TRBJ1-6
d_call: TRBD1
cdr3_nt: TGCGCCAGCGGCTCGGACAGGGGAGGAAATTCACCCCTCCACTTT
cdr3_aa: CASGSDRGGNSPLHF

v_call: TRBV15
clone_size: few
j_call: TRBJ2-7
d_call: TRBD1
cdr3_nt: TGTGCCACCAGCAGCCGACAGGGGACTCCCTCCTACGAGCAGTACTTC
cdr3_aa: CATSSRQGTPSYEQYF

v_call: TRBV20-1
clone_size: NA
j_call: TRBJ2-1
d_call: TRBD2
cdr3_nt: TGCAGTGCTCCACTAGCGGACAATGAGCAGTTCTTC
cdr3_aa: CSAPLADNEQFF

v_call: TRBV7-9
clone_size: many
j_call: TRBJ2-5
d_call: NA
cdr3_nt: TGTGCCAGCAGCGCGGGGACTCCAGTGCAAGAGACCCAGTACTTC
cdr3_aa: CASSAGTPVQETQYF

v_call: TRBV20-1
clone_size: few
j_call: TRBJ2-3
d_call: NA
cdr3_nt: TGCAGTGCTGGACCCGGACACCTTAGCACAGATACGCAGTATTTT
cdr3_aa: CSAGPGHLSTDTQYF

v_call: TRBV29-1
clone_size: few
j_call: TRBJ2-1
d_call: TRBD2
cdr3_nt: TGCAGCGTCCCGGGACTAGCGGGAGTCAATGAGCAGTTCTTC
cdr3_aa: CSVPGLAGVNEQFF

v_call: TRBV18
clone_size: few
j_call: TRBJ2-3
d_call: NA
cdr3_nt: TGTGCCAGCTCACCGACGAGAGCCACAGATACGCAGTATTTT
cdr3_aa: CASSPTRATDTQYF

v_call: TRBV5-5
clone_size: NA
j_call: TRBJ2-5
d_call: NA
cdr3_nt: TGTGCCAGCAGCTTACCGGCCCAAGAGACCCAGTACTTC
cdr3_aa: CASSLPAQETQYF

v_call: TRBV28
clone_size: NA
j_call: TRBJ2-3
d_call: NA
cdr3_nt: TGTGCCAGCACCCCCGGACTAACAGATACGCAGTATTTT
cdr3_aa: CASTPGLTDTQYF

v_call: TRBV5-1
clone_size: NA
j_call: TRBJ2-5
d_call: NA
cdr3_nt: TGCGCCAGCAGCTTGGGGGCTGGTGAGTCAGAGACCCAGTACTTC
cdr3_aa: CASSLGAGESETQYF

v_call: TRBV18
clone_size: NA
j_call: TRBJ2-2
d_call: TRBD2
cdr3_nt: TGTGCCAGCTCAACCCAACTAGCGGGTGCGAACACCGGGGAGCTGTTTTTT
cdr3_aa: CASSTQLAGANTGELFF

v_call: TRBV28
clone_size: few
j_call: TRBJ2-7
d_call: NA
cdr3_nt: TGTGCCAGCAAGCGTCGTGACAGTTTTATTTACGAGCAGTACTTC
cdr3_aa: CASKRRDSFIYEQYF

v_call: TRBV7-9
clone_size: few
j_call: TRBJ2-5
d_call: TRBD1
cdr3_nt: TGTGTCAGCCTCGGGACAGTGTACGAGACCCAGTACTTC
cdr3_aa: CVSLGTVYETQYF

v_call: TRBV5-1
clone_size: few
j_call: TRBJ1-2
d_call: NA
cdr3_nt: TGCGCCAGCAGCGAGGGGGGCGCTAACTATGGCTACACCTTC
cdr3_aa: CASSEGGANYGYTF

v_call: TRBV5-1
clone_size: few
j_call: TRBJ2-1
d_call: NA
cdr3_nt: TGCGCCAGCAGCCCGACGGGGGAGCTCTACAATGAGCAGTTCTTC
cdr3_aa: CASSPTGELYNEQFF

v_call: TRBV5-1
clone_size: few
j_call: TRBJ1-6
d_call: NA
cdr3_nt: TGCGCCAGCAGCTTGGAATACTCCTATAATTCACCCCTCCACTTT
cdr3_aa: CASSLEYSYNSPLHF

v_call: TRBV5-1
clone_size: NA
j_call: TRBJ2-7
d_call: NA
cdr3_nt: TGCGCCAGCAGCTTCACAGGTAACGAGCAGTACTTC
cdr3_aa: CASSFTGNEQYF

v_call: TRBV28
clone_size: few
j_call: TRBJ2-7
d_call: NA
cdr3_nt: TGTGCCAGCAGTTTAATCCGGTACGAGCAGTACTTC
cdr3_aa: CASSLIRYEQYF

v_call: TRBV20-1
clone_size: few
j_call: TRBJ2-1
d_call: TRBD2
cdr3_nt: TGCAGTGCTAGAGATAGGGGACTAGCGACTTGCAATGAGCAGTTCTTC
cdr3_aa: CSARDRGLATCNEQFF

v_call: TRBV5-1
clone_size: many
j_call: TRBJ2-7
d_call: TRBD1
cdr3_nt: TGCGCCAGCAGCTTGGCCTCACAGGGGGACTCCTACGAGCAGTACTTC
cdr3_aa: CASSLASQGDSYEQYF

v_call: TRBV28
clone_size: NA
j_call: TRBJ1-3
d_call: NA
cdr3_nt: TGTGCCAGCAGAGGCGGGGGGCCTGGAAACACCATATATTTT
cdr3_aa: CASRGGGPGNTIYF

v_call: TRBV10-1
clone_size: NA
j_call: TRBJ2-3
d_call: TRBD1
cdr3_nt: TGCGCCAGCAGCCGGACAGGGCCCACAGATACGCAGTATTTT
cdr3_aa: CASSRTGPTDTQYF